This T cell receptor (beta chain) was identified during a study of CD8 T cells in ankylosing spondylitis (dated by TCRdb to between 2016 and 2019). Concerning the study at large: The study set out to find disease-linked TCR variants by profiling T cell receptor beta repertoires in ankylosing spondylitis patients and healthy donors. The whole study cohort included over a hundred healthy donors and 20 to 25 ankylosing spondylitis patients. Samples of peripheral blood were taken, and for ankylosing spondylitis patients, synovial fluid was collected as well. General conclusions and limits of the study: A CD8+ phenotype was shown by the disease-linked clones, which were found at relatively low frequencies in peripheral blood. Some motif variants were previously reported in synovial fluid and blood of reactive arthritis patients, suggesting common disease-initiation mechanisms. A TCR beta motif of about 8 highly homologous amino acid variants appeared characteristic of blood from ankylosing spondylitis patients. According to the report, matched synovial fluid samples from ankylosing spondylitis patients were significantly enriched for the disease-linked clones.

CDR1 and CDR2, per the germline V gene (reference sequence), are MNHEY and SMNVEV. Trimming takes 5 bases from V and 2 bases from J, and the germline ends sit 18 bases apart. CDR3 length: 17 amino acids, cysteine to phenylalanine. Only the CDR3 region is kept as DNA, spanning 51 bases read in frame from base 1. Sequenced on an Illumina HiSeq 2500. TCR beta libraries were prepared by quantitative 5'-RACE with molecular barcodes. The published analysis was carried out like this. A new computational method, built on a probabilistic model of VDJ rearrangement, was used to identify disease-linked TCR variants. TCRdb applied fastp at Q25 and MiXCR to the public reads, then kept only in-frame beta chains. Every CDR3 protein is listed once, alongside the most common genes and DNA of its rows. TCRdb, not the original authors, processed these V and J calls. The sample records under 550,000 distinct CDR3 sequences, more than 25% of which are singletons. The biggest ten clones account for 0.89% of the sample.

In the case of this clonotype: Its antigen is not yet known. There are no base qualities to consult, and no much larger clone falls within one base.

The clonotype originates from a male donor with ankylosing spondylitis. This receptor chain uses TRBV27 and TRBJ2-2, with the D call perhaps TRBD1 or TRBD2, as 6 bases match in each case. Sequenced: blood, either unsorted or a sorted T cell fraction (not recorded which). The nucleotide sequence is TGTGCCAGCAGTCGATTGGGGGGACAAGTTAACACCGGGGAGCTGTTTTTT. Its translation reads: CASSRLGGQVNTGELFF.